This entry lists 3 T cell receptor beta chains sequenced from one sample in a study of blood T cell repertoires in COVID-19. TCRdb's table, derived via immunoSEQ multiplex PCR, lists solely in-frame clones and lacks some. The sample records about 130,000 clones, about 94% being singletons. Sequencing was carried out using peripheral blood. The receptors shown here come from a man aged 50 or older with COVID-19, enrolled during active disease.

The chain links TRBV7-3 to TRBJ2-2; no clear D gene. The germline gives CDR1 SGHTA, CDR2 FQGTGA. The germline V and J ends were trimmed by 2 bases and 7 bases, with 8 bases remaining between them. CDR3 length: 13 amino acids. The CDR3 DNA follows: TGTGCCAGCAGCTTAGTCAGTCGCGGGGAGCTGTTTTTT. Amino acid sequence: CASSLVSRGELFF.

V and J are TRBV7-9 and TRBJ1-4; D is possibly TRBD1 (6 bases). Germline CDR1 is SEHNR and CDR2 is FQNEAQ (reference sequence). The CDR3 sequence is 14 residues long. Trimming removed 2 bases from V and 8 bases from J, with 12 bases in between. CDR3 amino acids: CASSLQGLGEKLFF. In DNA, the CDR3 is TGTGCCAGCAGCTTACAGGGGCTTGGAGAAAAACTGTTTTTT.

V is TRBV20-1 and J is TRBJ2-1; 8 bases map to TRBD2. V shed 5 bases and J 10 bases; nucleotides not matched to a gene: 4. Germline lookup yields CDR1 DFQATT and CDR2 SNEGSKA (reference sequence). The CDR3 spans 11 residues. The CDR3 DNA follows: TGCAGTGCTCGGGCGGGAGGAGAGCAGTTCTTC. This encodes CSARAGGEQFF.